This T cell receptor beta chain was documented in a study of Ad26.COV2.S vaccination and SARS-CoV-2 variants. Study-level background: Intramuscular Ad26.COV2.S doses were given once or twice, 56 days apart. Overall study results and limits: Non-spike TCR breadth showed similarity between vaccine and placebo recipients. Estimates derived from TCR breadth and depth analyses may have underestimated total T cell responses.

TCRdb's table, derived via immunoSEQ multiplex PCR, lists solely in-frame clones and lacks some. Of a few hundred thousand clones in the sample, 87% were seen once. Concerning this clone itself: Its antigen is not known.

Germline assignment: CDR1 MGHDK and CDR2 SYGVNS. V lost 6 bases to trimming and J lost 0 bases, with 8 bases between them. The CDR3 sequence is 13 residues long. The treatment: 19 received Ad26.COV2.S at low or high dose, single or two shots; 5 received placebo; per-sample allocation not given. The samples were gathered on day 63 after the first injection of vaccine or placebo. Its platform was an Ad26 vector, and its expressed antigen was Wuhan-strain SARS-CoV-2 spike. The clonotype originates from a person aged 18-65 years who received the Ad26.COV2.S COVID-19 vaccine or a placebo. The input for sequencing was peripheral blood, taken in a trial of Ad26.COV2.S vaccine versus placebo. J is TRBJ1-2 and V is TRBV25-1; D may be TRBD1 (6 bases). The CDR3 DNA reads as TGTGCCAGCAGGGACAGTCCTAACTATGGCTACACCTTC. Translation: CASRDSPNYGYTF.